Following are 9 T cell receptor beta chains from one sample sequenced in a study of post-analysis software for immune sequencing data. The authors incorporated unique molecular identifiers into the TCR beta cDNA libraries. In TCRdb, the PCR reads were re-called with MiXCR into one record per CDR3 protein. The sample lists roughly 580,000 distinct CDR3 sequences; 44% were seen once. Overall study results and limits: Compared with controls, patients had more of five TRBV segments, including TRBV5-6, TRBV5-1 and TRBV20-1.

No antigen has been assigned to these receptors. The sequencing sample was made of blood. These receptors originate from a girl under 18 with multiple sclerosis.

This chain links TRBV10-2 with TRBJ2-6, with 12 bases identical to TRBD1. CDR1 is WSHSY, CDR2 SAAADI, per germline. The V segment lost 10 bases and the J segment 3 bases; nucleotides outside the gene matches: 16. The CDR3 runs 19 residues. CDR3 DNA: TGCGCCACACGAACCAGACCGGGACAGGGGGCCCATGGGGCCAACGTCCTGACTTTC. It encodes CATRTRPGQGAHGANVLTF.

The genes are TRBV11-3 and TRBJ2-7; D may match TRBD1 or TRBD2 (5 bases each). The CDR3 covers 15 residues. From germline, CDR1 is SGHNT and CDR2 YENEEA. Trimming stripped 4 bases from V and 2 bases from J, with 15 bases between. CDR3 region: CASSSRGGPTYEQYF. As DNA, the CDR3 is TGTGCCAGCAGCTCACGGGGCGGGCCGACCTACGAGCAGTACTTC. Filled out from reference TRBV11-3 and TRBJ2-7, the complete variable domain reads EAGVVQSPRYKIIEKKQPVAFWCNPISGHNTLYWYLQNLGQGPELLIRYENEEAVDDSQLPKDRFSAERLKGVDSTLKIQPAELGDSAVYLCASSSRGGPTYEQYFGPGTRLTVT.

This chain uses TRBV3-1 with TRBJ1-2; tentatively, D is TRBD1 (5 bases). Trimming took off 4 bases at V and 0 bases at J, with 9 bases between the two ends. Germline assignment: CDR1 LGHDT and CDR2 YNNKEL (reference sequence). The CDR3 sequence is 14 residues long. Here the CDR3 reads CASSPSGANYGYTF. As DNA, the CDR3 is TGTGCCAGCAGCCCCTCGGGGGCTAACTATGGCTACACCTTC.

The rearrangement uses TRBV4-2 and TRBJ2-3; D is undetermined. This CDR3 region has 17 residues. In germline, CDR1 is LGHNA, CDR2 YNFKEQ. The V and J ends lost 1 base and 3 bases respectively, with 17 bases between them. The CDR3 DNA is TGTGCCAGCAGCCAAGGTATATCAGTATATCGAACAGATACGCAGTATTTT. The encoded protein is CASSQGISVYRTDTQYF.

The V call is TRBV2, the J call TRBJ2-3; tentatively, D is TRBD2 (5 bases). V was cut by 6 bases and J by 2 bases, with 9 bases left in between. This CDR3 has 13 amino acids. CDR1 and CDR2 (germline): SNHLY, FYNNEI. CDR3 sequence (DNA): TGTGCCAGCAGAGGACTGCCCACAGATACGCAGTATTTT. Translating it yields CASRGLPTDTQYF.

The CDR3 DNA reads as TGCAGCGCCACCGACAGGGGCCGATACAATGAGCAGTTCTTC. It translates to CSATDRGRYNEQFF. V is TRBV29-1 and J is TRBJ2-1, with 8 bases fitting TRBD1. V lost 7 bases to trimming and J lost 4 bases; unmatched junction nucleotides: 9. The CDR3 sequence is 14 residues long. The germline CDR1 and CDR2 sequences are SQVTM and ANQGSEA.

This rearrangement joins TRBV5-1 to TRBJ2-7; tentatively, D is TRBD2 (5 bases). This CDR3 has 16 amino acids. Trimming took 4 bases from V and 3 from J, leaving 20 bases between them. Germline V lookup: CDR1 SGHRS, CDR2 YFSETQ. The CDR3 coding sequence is TGCGCCAGCAGCCTTGGGAGTGGGCTGTCCGTCTACGAGCAGTACTTC. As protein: CASSLGSGLSVYEQYF. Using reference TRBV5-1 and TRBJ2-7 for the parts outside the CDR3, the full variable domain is KAGVTQTPRYLIKTRGQQVTLSCSPISGHRSVSWYQQTPGQGLQFLFEYFSETQRNKGNFPGRFSGRQFSNSRSEMNVSTLELGDSALYLCASSLGSGLSVYEQYFGPGTRLTVT.

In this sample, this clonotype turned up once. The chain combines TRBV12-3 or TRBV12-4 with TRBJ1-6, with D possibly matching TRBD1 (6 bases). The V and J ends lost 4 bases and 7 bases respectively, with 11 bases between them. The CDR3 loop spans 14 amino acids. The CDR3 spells CASSWGALNSPLHF. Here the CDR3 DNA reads TGTGCCAGCAGTTGGGGGGCGTTGAATTCACCCCTCCACTTT.

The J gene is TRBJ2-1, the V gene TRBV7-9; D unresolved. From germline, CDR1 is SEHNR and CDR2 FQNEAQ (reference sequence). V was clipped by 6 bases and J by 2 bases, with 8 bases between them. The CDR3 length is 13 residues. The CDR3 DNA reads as TGTGCCAGCAGGCCAGGAACCTACAATGAGCAGTTCTTC. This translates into CASRPGTYNEQFF.